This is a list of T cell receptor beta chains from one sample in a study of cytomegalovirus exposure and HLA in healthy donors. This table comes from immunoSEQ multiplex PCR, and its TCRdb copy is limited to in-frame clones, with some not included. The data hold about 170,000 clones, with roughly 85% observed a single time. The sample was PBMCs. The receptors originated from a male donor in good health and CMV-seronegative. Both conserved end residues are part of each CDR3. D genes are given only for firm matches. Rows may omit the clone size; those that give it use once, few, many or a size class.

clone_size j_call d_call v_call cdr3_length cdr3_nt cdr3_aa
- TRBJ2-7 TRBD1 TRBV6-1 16 TGTGCCAGCAGTGATCCTCGGAGACAGGGAGTCTACGAGCAGTACTTC CASSDPRRQGVYEQYF
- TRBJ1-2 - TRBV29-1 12 TGCAGCGCTCCGGACCGGAGGGGCGGCTACACCTTC CSAPDRRGGYTF
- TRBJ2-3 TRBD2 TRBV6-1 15 TGTGCCAGCAGTGGGCTAGCGGGGGGGCCAGATACGCAGTATTTT CASSGLAGGPDTQYF
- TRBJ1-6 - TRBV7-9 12 TGTGCCAGCAGCTCACTCAATTCACCCCTCCACTTT CASSSLNSPLHF
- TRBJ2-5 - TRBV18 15 TGTGCCAGCTCACCACTTCCGGGGTACCAAGAGACCCAGTACTTC CASSPLPGYQETQYF
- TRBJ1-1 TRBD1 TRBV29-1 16 TGCAGCGTTGTATTTGACAGGGGGCTGGTTGACACTGAAGCTTTCTTT CSVVFDRGLVDTEAFF
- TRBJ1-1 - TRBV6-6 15 TGTGCCAGCAGTCCCACGACGGGGGGGAGCACTGAAGCTTTCTTT CASSPTTGGSTEAFF
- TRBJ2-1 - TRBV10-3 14 TGTGCCATCAGTGAGCCGACTAGGTACAATGAGCAGTTCTTC CAISEPTRYNEQFF
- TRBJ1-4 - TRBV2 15 TGTGCCAGCAGCAGTCAGGGTCTTTCACGTGAAAAACTGTTTTTT CASSSQGLSREKLFF
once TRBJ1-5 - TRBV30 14 TGTGCCTGGAGTAATACAGGCGGCAATCAGCCCCAGCATTTT CAWSNTGGNQPQHF
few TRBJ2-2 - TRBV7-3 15 TGTGCCAGCAGCTCCGCCGGGGTTAGAACCGGGGAGCTGTTTTTT CASSSAGVRTGELFF
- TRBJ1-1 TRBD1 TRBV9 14 TGTGCCAGCAGGACAGGGGGCGCGGACACTGAAGCTTTCTTT CASRTGGADTEAFF
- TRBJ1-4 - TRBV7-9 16 TGTTCCAGCAGCTTCAGAACAGGATCAACTAATGAAAAACTGTTTTTT CSSSFRTGSTNEKLFF
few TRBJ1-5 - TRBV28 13 TGTGCCAGCAGGTGGGGGGGCAATCAGCCCCAGCATTTT CASRWGGNQPQHF
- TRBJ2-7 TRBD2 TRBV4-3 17 TGCGCCAGCAGCCAAGATTATTGGGGGACTAGCCGGTACGAGCAGTACTTC CASSQDYWGTSRYEQYF
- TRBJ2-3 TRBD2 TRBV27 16 TGTGCCAGCAGTCTCGCCCTAGCGGGGGGCACAGATACGCAGTATTTT CASSLALAGGTDTQYF
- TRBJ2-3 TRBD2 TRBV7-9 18 TGTTCCAGCAGCTTAAGATTCCCCGGGGGGACTAGCACAGATACGCAGTATTTT CSSSLRFPGGTSTDTQYF
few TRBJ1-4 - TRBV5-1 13 TGCGCCAGCAGCATGTGGGAGGGGGAAAAACTGTTTTTT CASSMWEGEKLFF
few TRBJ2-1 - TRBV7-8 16 TGTGCCAGCACCGTAGATTCCGGGACAACGTACAATGAGCAGTTCTTC CASTVDSGTTYNEQFF
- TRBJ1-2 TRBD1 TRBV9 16 TGTGCCAGCAGCGTAGAAGGGACAGTGGCTTACTATGGCTACACCTTC CASSVEGTVAYYGYTF
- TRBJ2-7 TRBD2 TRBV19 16 TGTGCCAGTAGTACTAGCGGGAGGATAGGTTCCTACGAGCAGTACTTC CASSTSGRIGSYEQYF
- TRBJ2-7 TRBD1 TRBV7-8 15 TGTGCCAGCAGCTTTAGCGACAGGGGACCTTACGAGCAGTACTTC CASSFSDRGPYEQYF
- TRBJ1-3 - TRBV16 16 TGTGCCAGCAGCCCGACAGGTGGAGGAGGAGGAAACACCATATATTTT CASSPTGGGGGNTIYF
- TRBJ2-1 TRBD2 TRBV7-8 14 TGTGCCAGCAGTTATAGCGGGGCTAACAATGAGCAGTTCTTC CASSYSGANNEQFF
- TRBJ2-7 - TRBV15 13 TGTGCCACCAGCAGAGGACTAGTCTACGAGCAGTACTTC CATSRGLVYEQYF
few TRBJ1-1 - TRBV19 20 TGTGCCAGTAGTATAGTCCGGACGGGAGCCTGGCAAAGCCAGAGCCCAAACGCTTTCTTT CASSIVRTGAWQSQSPNAFF
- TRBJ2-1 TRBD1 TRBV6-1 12 TGTGCCAGCAGTCGACAGGGAGATGAGCAGTTCTTC CASSRQGDEQFF
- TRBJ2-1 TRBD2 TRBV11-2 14 TGTGCCAGCAGCTCCGGGAGGGTGTACAATGAGCAGTTCTTC CASSSGRVYNEQFF
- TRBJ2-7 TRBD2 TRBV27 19 TGTGCCAGCAGTCCCTACTCCAACTACTGGCGGGAGGGCCGTTACGAGCAGTACTTC CASSPYSNYWREGRYEQYF
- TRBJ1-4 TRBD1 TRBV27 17 TGTGCCAGCAGTAGCCAGGACGGGACAGGGAGGAATGAAAAACTGTTTTTT CASSSQDGTGRNEKLFF
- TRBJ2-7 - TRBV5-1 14 TGCGCCAGCAGTGAGAGGGACAAGGCCTACGAGCAGTACTTC CASSERDKAYEQYF
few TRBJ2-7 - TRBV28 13 TGTGCCAGCAGACGACTAGTCTCCTACGAGCAGTACTTC CASRRLVSYEQYF
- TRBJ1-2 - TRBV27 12 TGTGCCAGCAGTTCGGTCGGAGGCGGCTACACCTTC CASSSVGGGYTF
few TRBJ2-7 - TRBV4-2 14 TGTGCCAGCAGCCCTGACGGGGGGCCCTACGAGCAGTACTTC CASSPDGGPYEQYF
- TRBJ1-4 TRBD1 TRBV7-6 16 TGTGCCAGCAGCTTAGCGCATGGGACAGGGAGTGAAAAACTGTTTTTT CASSLAHGTGSEKLFF
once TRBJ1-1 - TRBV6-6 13 TGTGCCAGCAGTCCCCAAGGGGTGGCTGAAGCTTTCTTT CASSPQGVAEAFF
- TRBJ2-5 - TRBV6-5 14 TGTGCCAGCAGCAGACTCCAAAGCTGGGAGACCCAGTACTTC CASSRLQSWETQYF
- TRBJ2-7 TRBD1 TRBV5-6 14 TGTGCCAGCAGCTTCGGGACAGGGGAATACGAGCAGTACTTC CASSFGTGEYEQYF
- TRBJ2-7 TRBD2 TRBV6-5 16 TGTGCCAGCAGTTACTCCAGGAGCGGGGGGCCCAGGGAGCAGTACTTC CASSYSRSGGPREQYF
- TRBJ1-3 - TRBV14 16 TGTGCCAGCAGCCAGCCGGACAGCCACTCTGGAAACACCATATATTTT CASSQPDSHSGNTIYF
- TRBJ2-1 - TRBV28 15 TGTGCCAGCAGTTTAGGGGGGAGAGCCTACAATGAGCAGTTCTTC CASSLGGRAYNEQFF
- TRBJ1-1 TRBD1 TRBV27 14 TGTGCCAGCAGTCCCCGGGACAGGGATACTGAAGCTTTCTTT CASSPRDRDTEAFF
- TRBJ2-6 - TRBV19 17 TGTGCCAGTAGTATGGGCGGGCGACCCTCTGGGGCCAACGTCCTGACTTTC CASSMGGRPSGANVLTF
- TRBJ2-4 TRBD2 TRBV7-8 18 TGTGCCAGCAGCCCCGGACTAGCGGGAGGCGCAACCAAAAACATTCAGTACTTC CASSPGLAGGATKNIQYF
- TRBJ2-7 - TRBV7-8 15 TGTGCCAGCAGCTCTCCCATCGCAGGGATGAGGGAGCAGTACTTC CASSSPIAGMREQYF
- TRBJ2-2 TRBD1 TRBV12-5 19 TGTGCTAGTGGTTTGGGTGTAGGGGGGACAGGGCTGAACACCGGGGAGCTGTTTTTT CASGLGVGGTGLNTGELFF
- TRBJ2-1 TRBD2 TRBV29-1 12 TGCAGCGGGAAGACTAGCGGGAATGAGCAGTTCTTC CSGKTSGNEQFF
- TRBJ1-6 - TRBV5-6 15 TGTGCCAGCAGCTTGACCAGGGAAAGTTGGTCACCCCTCCACTTT CASSLTRESWSPLHF
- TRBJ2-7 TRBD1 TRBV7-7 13 TGTGCCAGCAGCTTAAGTCGACAGGGCGAGCAGTACTTC CASSLSRQGEQYF
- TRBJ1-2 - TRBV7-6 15 TGTGCCAGCAGCTTAGCGTCCGGGGTAGGCTATGGCTACACCTTC CASSLASGVGYGYTF
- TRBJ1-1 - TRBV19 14 TGTGCCAGTAAGGGGCGGGACTTTCCAAACCTATCCTCATTT CASKGRDFPNLSSF
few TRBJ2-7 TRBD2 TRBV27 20 TGTGCCAGCATCCCCGGAAGACTAGGAAGTAGCGGGAGCCCATCCTACGAGCAGTACTTC CASIPGRLGSSGSPSYEQYF
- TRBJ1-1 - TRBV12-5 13 TGTGCTACCCGGGCAGGGCTAGGCACTGAAGCTTTCTTT CATRAGLGTEAFF